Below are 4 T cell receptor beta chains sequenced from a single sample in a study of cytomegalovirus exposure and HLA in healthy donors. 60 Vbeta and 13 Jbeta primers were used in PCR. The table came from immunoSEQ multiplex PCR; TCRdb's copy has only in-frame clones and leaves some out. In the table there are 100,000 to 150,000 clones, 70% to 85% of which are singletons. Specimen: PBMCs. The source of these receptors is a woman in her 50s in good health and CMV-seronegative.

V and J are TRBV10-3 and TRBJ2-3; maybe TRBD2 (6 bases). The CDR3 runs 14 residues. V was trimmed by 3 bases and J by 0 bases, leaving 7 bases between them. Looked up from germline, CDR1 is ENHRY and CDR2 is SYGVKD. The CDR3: CAISDGGSTDTQYF. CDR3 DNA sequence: TGTGCCATCAGTGACGGGGGAAGCACAGATACGCAGTATTTT.

This chain's CDR3 is CASSQGLAGYYEQYF. CDR3 DNA: TGTGCCAGCAGCCAGGGACTAGCGGGGTACTACGAGCAGTACTTC. The V and J genes are TRBV7-2 and TRBJ2-7, with TRBD2 identical over 13 bases. Germline V CDR1 and CDR2: SGHTA, FQGNSA. V was pared by 5 bases and J by 3 bases, with 4 bases of the junction left unmatched. The CDR3 spans 15 residues.

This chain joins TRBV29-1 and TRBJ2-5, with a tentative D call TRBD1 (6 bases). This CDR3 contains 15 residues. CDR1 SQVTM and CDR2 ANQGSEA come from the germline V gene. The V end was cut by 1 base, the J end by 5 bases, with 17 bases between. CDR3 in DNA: TGCAGCGTTGAAGGTGGTACAGGGCATGGGGAGACCCAGTACTTC. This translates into CSVEGGTGHGETQYF. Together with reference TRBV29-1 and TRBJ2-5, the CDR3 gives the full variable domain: SAVISQKPSRDICQRGTSLTIQCQVDSQVTMMFWYRQQPGQSLTLIATANQGSEATYESGFVIDKFPISRPNLTFSTLTVSNMSPEDSSIYLCSVEGGTGHGETQYFGPGTRLLVL.

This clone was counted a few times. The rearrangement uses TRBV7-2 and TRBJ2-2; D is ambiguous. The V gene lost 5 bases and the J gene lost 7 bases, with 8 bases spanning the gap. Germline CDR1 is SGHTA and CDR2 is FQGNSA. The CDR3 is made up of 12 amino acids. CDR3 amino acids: CASSQTSGELFF. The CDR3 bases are TGTGCCAGCAGCCAAACCAGCGGGGAGCTGTTTTTT.